Each of the 2 T cell receptor beta chains below was sequenced from the same sample in a study of CD8 T cells in ankylosing spondylitis. One entry per CDR3 protein results from TCRdb running MiXCR on the 5' RACE reads. In the table there are some 87,000 distinct CDR3 sequences, roughly 9.6% of which are singletons. Sequenced: blood, either unsorted or a sorted T cell fraction (not recorded which). Receptor source: a male donor with ankylosing spondylitis or in good health (not recorded which).

The gene calls are TRBV6-5 and TRBJ2-7, with D unresolved. Germline loops: CDR1 MNHEY, CDR2 SVGAGI. The CDR3 is 14 amino acids. V was clipped by 0 bases and J by 3 bases, with 9 bases between them. In nucleotides, the CDR3 is TGTGCCAGCAGTTACTCTATGTCGGGCTACGAGCAGTACTTC. Its protein is CASSYSMSGYEQYF.

This chain joins TRBV11-2 and TRBJ2-5; D is perhaps TRBD1 (6 bases). Germline CDR1 is SGHAT and CDR2 is FQNNGV. The CDR3 length is 15 residues. V lost 1 base to trimming and J lost 1 base, with 10 bases between them. CDR3 bases: TGTGCCAGCAGCTTAGGGGCAGGGGCCCAAGAGACCCAGTACTTC. Amino acids: CASSLGAGAQETQYF.